Listed here are 23 T cell receptor beta chains from one sample, sequenced in a study of blood T cells in healthy people across ages. Primed by a sample-barcoded 5' primer and a J-beta primer mix, a second PCR proceeded for about 6 to 12 cycles. TCRdb re-derived calls from the 5' RACE reads in MiXCR, one entry per CDR3 protein. The sample lists some 760,000 distinct CDR3 sequences; 20% to 25% were seen once. In addition, the sample was reused for a study of T cells of mothers and their children.

Sequenced sample: blood. The receptor source for this set is a boy aged 5-17 years in good health.

This clonotype turned up a few times. The chain is built from TRBV29-1 and TRBJ2-1, with a possible D match to TRBD1 (6 bases). CDR3 length: 15 residues. Germline-derived CDR1 and CDR2 are SQVTM and ANQGSEA. The V end was cut by 7 bases, the J end by 0 bases, with 16 bases between. Here the CDR3 DNA reads TGCAGCGCCTTCATAGGGGGAAGCTCCTACAATGAGCAGTTCTTC. It encodes CSAFIGGSSYNEQFF.

The chain is built from TRBV6-2 or TRBV6-3 and TRBJ2-1, with 7 bases identical to TRBD2. This CDR3 comprises 18 residues. Germline V lookup: CDR1 MNHEY, CDR2 SVGEGT. Losses at the gene ends were 0 bases for V and 0 bases for J; bases not matched to a gene: 8. The CDR3: CASSYSMASGNSYNEQFF. CDR3 in DNA: TGTGCCAGCAGTTACTCGATGGCTAGCGGAAACTCCTACAATGAGCAGTTCTTC.

The chain couples TRBV7-2 to TRBJ2-5; D possibly corresponds to TRBD1 (7 bases). V shed 0 bases and J shed 4 bases, with 27 bases lying between them. There are 20 residues in the CDR3. Per the germline V gene, CDR1 is SGHTA and CDR2 is FQGNSA. CDR3 residues: CASSLALKGGHDGSGETQYF. In DNA, the CDR3 is TGTGCCAGCAGCTTAGCGCTGAAAGGGGGCCACGACGGGAGCGGAGAGACCCAGTACTTC.

This clonotype was found a few times. The chain combines TRBV29-1 with TRBJ2-3, with TRBD2 matching over 13 bases. The CDR3 length is 15 residues. Germline V lookup: CDR1 SQVTM, CDR2 ANQGSEA. V lost 2 bases to trimming and J lost 5 bases; unmatched junction nucleotides: 4. CDR3 sequence: CSVETSGGVGDTQYF. The DNA of the CDR3 is TGCAGCGTTGAAACTAGCGGGGGGGTTGGAGATACGCAGTATTTT.

The sample holds a few counts of this clonotype. V is TRBV25-1 and J is TRBJ2-1; 9 nucleotides match TRBD1. Unmatched junction bases numbered 5, after V lost 5 bases and J lost 3 bases. The CDR3 spans 15 residues. Looked up from germline, CDR1 is MGHDK and CDR2 is SYGVNS. The CDR3, as DNA: TGTGCCAGCAGTAAGACAGGGGGTTTCTACAATGAGCAGTTCTTC. Amino acids: CASSKTGGFYNEQFF.

V gene TRBV28 combines with J gene TRBJ2-2; D may be TRBD2 (6 bases). The CDR3 consists of 15 residues. Trimming removed 8 bases at V and 3 bases at J, with 16 bases between. Germline V gene lookup returns CDR1 MDHEN and CDR2 SYDVKM. In DNA form, the CDR3 reads TGTGCCAGCGGAGGTGGCGGGGTGGACACCGGGGAGCTGTTTTTT. This translates into CASGGGGVDTGELFF.

For the CDR3, the DNA is TGTGCCAGCAGCCCGGACAATCACGAGCAGTACTTC. Translating gives CASSPDNHEQYF. The chain is built from TRBV7-9 and TRBJ2-7, with a weak D call TRBD1 (5 bases). The V and J ends lost 5 bases and 5 bases respectively, with 10 bases between them. Germline-derived CDR1 and CDR2 are SEHNR and FQNEAQ (reference sequence). This CDR3 contains 12 residues.

This clonotype was observed at least ten times. J is TRBJ2-7 and V is TRBV6-5; TRBD2 agrees at 7 bases. Looked up from germline, CDR1 is MNHEY and CDR2 is SVGAGI. The ends lost 6 bases at V and 3 bases at J; junction bases unmatched: 5. The CDR3 contains 13 residues. This CDR3 reads CASSYGGSYEQYF. The CDR3 coding sequence is TGTGCCAGCAGCTACGGGGGGAGCTACGAGCAGTACTTC.

The J gene is TRBJ2-4, the V gene TRBV7-2, with D possibly being TRBD1 or TRBD2 (5 bases each). Trimming took off 5 bases at V and 2 bases at J, with 10 bases between the two ends. Looked up from germline, CDR1 is SGHTA and CDR2 is FQGNSA. CDR3 size: 14 residues. The CDR3 sequence is CASSRDGPKNIQYF. The CDR3 nucleotides are TGTGCCAGCAGCCGGGACGGACCCAAAAACATTCAGTACTTC.

The chain uses TRBV20-1 and TRBJ1-1; D is undetermined. Deletions cut 2 bases from V and 6 bases from J, with 13 bases between. The CDR3 has 13 residues. The germline V gene has CDR1 DFQATT and CDR2 SNEGSKA (reference sequence). The CDR3 bases are TGCAGTGCTAGAAGGGTCACCGGGGCTGAAGCTTTCTTT. It yields the protein CSARRVTGAEAFF.

This clonotype was observed a few times. The CDR3 region is CASSRDRVLETQYF. CDR3 bases: TGTGCCAGCAGCAGGGACAGGGTGTTGGAGACCCAGTACTTC. This chain connects TRBV7-9 to TRBJ2-5, with 9 nucleotides matching TRBD1. Unmatched junction bases numbered 6, after V lost 5 bases and J lost 5 bases. The CDR3 spans 14 residues. CDR1 is SEHNR and CDR2 is FQNEAQ in the germline V gene (reference sequence).

This clonotype turned up a few times. The chain joins TRBV12-5 to TRBJ2-6; D is possibly TRBD2 (6 bases). The V end lost 4 bases, the J end lost 1 base, and 8 bases lay between the germline ends. The CDR3 contains 15 residues. Per germline, CDR1 LGHNT and CDR2 FRNRAP. The CDR3 nucleotides read TGTGCTAGTGGTTCCGGGGGATCTGGGGCCAACGTCCTGACTTTC. It is translated as CASGSGGSGANVLTF.

This clonotype was detected a few times. This chain connects TRBV7-9 to TRBJ2-5; no clear D gene. The CDR3 sequence is 12 residues long. V lost 5 bases to trimming and J lost 9 bases, with 13 bases between them. Germline-derived CDR1 and CDR2 are SEHNR and FQNEAQ (reference sequence). The CDR3 DNA follows: TGTGCCAGCAGCCCGAACCTAGGGTCCCAGTACTTC. The encoded protein is CASSPNLGSQYF.

This clonotype was detected only a few times. The junction departs from the called germline gene at one end, perhaps through a read error. The rearrangement uses TRBV7-9 and TRBJ2-3; D perhaps matches TRBD2 (5 bases). Germline V lookup: CDR1 SEHNR, CDR2 FQNEAQ (reference sequence). CDR3 length: 15 residues. CDR3 DNA: TGTGCCAGCAGCCTAGCATTCGAGGATAGGGATACGCAGTATTTT. Protein: CASSLAFEDRDTQYF.

The CDR3 protein is CASSVTRSNEQFF. The CDR3 region has the DNA TGTGCCAGCAGTGTGACTAGGTCCAATGAGCAGTTCTTC. V is TRBV6-5 and J is TRBJ2-1, with a weak D call TRBD2 (6 bases). The germline CDR1 and CDR2 sequences are MNHEY and SVGAGI. This CDR3 is 13 amino acids long. Trimming cost V 5 bases and J 6 bases, with 11 bases left between them.

Note on this clonotype: A read error may account for a junction end that differs from germline. The V call is TRBV28, the J call TRBJ1-3; D remains unclear. Germline V gene lookup returns CDR1 MDHEN and CDR2 SYDVKM. This CDR3 region has 14 residues. The CDR3 DNA is TGTGCCAGCAGCCCCGGGAGCCCTGGAAACACCGTATATTTT. Protein: CASSPGSPGNTVYF.

This chain uses TRBV29-1 with TRBJ2-7, with D possibly TRBD1 on 5 matching bases. Trimming pared 0 bases from V and 0 bases from J, leaving 12 bases between. The CDR3 loop spans 15 amino acids. CDR1 and CDR2 from the germline V gene are SQVTM and ANQGSEA. The CDR3 is CSVEEWGSSSYEQYF. The CDR3 DNA reads as TGCAGCGTTGAAGAATGGGGCAGTAGCTCCTACGAGCAGTACTTC.

This clonotype was observed once. For the CDR3, the DNA is TGTGCCAGCAGCCTTAATGGGGAGGGAGAGCAGTACTTC. This gives the protein CASSLNGEGEQYF. The chain combines TRBV3-1 with TRBJ2-7, with 7 bases that match TRBD2. CDR3 size: 13 residues. Germline CDR1 and CDR2: LGHDT and YNNKEL (reference sequence). The junction had 7 bases not matched to a gene; V was cut back by 4 bases and J by 7 bases.

The CDR3 is CASSTGAGSKDTQYF. The CDR3 coding sequence is TGTGCCAGCTCTACCGGGGCGGGCTCTAAAGATACGCAGTATTTT. The rearrangement links TRBV7-9 to TRBJ2-3; D assignment may be TRBD1 or TRBD2 (5 bases each). Germline lookup yields CDR1 SEHNR and CDR2 FQNEAQ (reference sequence). The CDR3 has 15 residues. With 8 bases removed from V and 5 bases from J, the gap between germline ends came to 20 bases. Looking up the rest from reference TRBV7-9 and TRBJ2-3 gives the full variable domain: DTGVSQNPRHKITKRGQNVTFRCDPISEHNRLYWYRQTLGQGPEFLTYFQNEAQLEKSRLLSDRFSAERPKGSFSTLEIQRTEQGDSAMYLCASSTGAGSKDTQYFGPGTRLTVL.

The chain employs TRBV19 and TRBJ1-5, with D possibly being TRBD1 (5 bases). The V end lost 1 base, the J end lost 4 bases, and 11 bases lay between the germline ends. Per germline, CDR1 LNHDA and CDR2 SQIVND (reference sequence). The CDR3 length is 15 residues. The CDR3 DNA reads as TGTGCCAGTAGTATAGTCAGGGAGGTAAATCAGCCCCAGCATTTT. It codes for CASSIVREVNQPQHF. The entire variable domain, with the rest obtained from reference TRBV19 and TRBJ1-5, is as follows: DGGITQSPKYLFRKEGQNVTLSCEQNLNHDAMYWYRQDPGQGLRLIYYSQIVNDFQKGDIAEGYSVSREKKESFPLTVTSAQKNPTAFYLCASSIVREVNQPQHFGDGTRLSIL.

V usage is TRBV7-9 and J usage is TRBJ2-5; 8 bases agree with TRBD2. The J call is in doubt because the DNA end fits TRBJ2-1 better. Germline loops: CDR1 SEHNR, CDR2 FQNEAQ (reference sequence). This CDR3 spans 15 amino acids. The CDR3 loop reads CASSAAGDVYNEQFF. DNA of the CDR3: TGTGCCAGCAGCGCAGCGGGAGATGTCTACAATGAGCAGTTCTTC.

The CDR3 DNA is TGTGCCACTGGACAGGGGGGGTACGAGCAGTACTTC. This encodes CATGQGGYEQYF. This chain connects TRBV2 to TRBJ2-7; 10 bases agree with TRBD1. The CDR3 is 12 amino acids. CDR1 SNHLY and CDR2 FYNNEI come from the germline V gene. The V gene end was trimmed by 10 bases and the J gene end by 4 bases; junction bases not matched to a gene: 4.

The CDR3 DNA reads as TGTGCCAGCGGGAAGACCTACAATGAGCAGTTCTTC. Amino acids: CASGKTYNEQFF. This chain links TRBV10-3 with TRBJ2-1; a weak D match, TRBD2 (6 bases). Germline lookup yields CDR1 ENHRY and CDR2 SYGVKD. CDR3 length equals 12 residues. V lost 10 bases and J lost 2, with 9 bases in between.